The rows below give T cell receptor beta chains drawn from one sample of a study of T-cell memory formation after mild COVID-19. TCRdb re-analysed the 5' RACE reads in MiXCR, keeping a single row per CDR3 protein. The sample includes 280,000 or so distinct CDR3 sequences, under 8.5% of them seen just once. The specimen sequenced was PBMCs or a T cell subset sorted from them (not recorded which). The receptors come from a man in his late teens or twenties who had mild COVID-19 (a few samples of this study predate the infection). Cell type and time point are not known. CDR3s include the opening cysteine and the closing phenylalanine or tryptophan. D genes are given only for firm matches. Clone size, where shown, is once, few, many, or a class for clones that have expanded.

>-|TRBJ2-5|TRBV24-1|few
TGTGCCACCAGTGGACCCGGGCCGGAGGAGACCCAGTACTTC
CATSGPGPEETQYF
>-|TRBJ2-6|TRBV10-2|few
TGCGCCAGCAGTGAGACACGAATCTCTGGGGCCAACGTCCTGACTTTC
CASSETRISGANVLTF
>-|TRBJ1-4|TRBV28|few
TGTGCCAGCAGTTCCCCCACCCTCGGGCATGAAAAACTGTTTTTT
CASSSPTLGHEKLFF
>-|TRBJ1-2|TRBV10-3|few
TGTGCCATCAGTGAGTTCCCGGGCGATGGCTACACCTTC
CAISEFPGDGYTF
>-|TRBJ2-7|TRBV5-8|-
TGTGCCAGCAGCTTGGGGGGACATAACGAGCAGTACTTC
CASSLGGHNEQYF
>-|TRBJ1-6|TRBV6-5|-
TGTGCCAGCAGTTACTCGAGGCAGCATTCGTCACCCCTCCACTTT
CASSYSRQHSSPLHF
>-|TRBJ2-2|TRBV24-1|-
TGTGCCACCAGTGCCGGACAGTGGGCCGGGGAGCTGTTTTTT
CATSAGQWAGELFF
>TRBD2|TRBJ2-5|TRBV4-1|many
TGCGCCAGCTCTCTGCTAGCGGGGGACCAAGAGACCCAGTACTTC
CASSLLAGDQETQYF
>-|TRBJ2-1|TRBV5-1|many
TGCGCCAGCAGCTTGGCGACCTACAATGAGCAGTTCTTC
CASSLATYNEQFF
>TRBD1|TRBJ1-5|TRBV27|-
TGTGCCAGCACCCTCCCCCGGACAGGGTTCGCTAATCAGCCCCAGCATTTT
CASTLPRTGFANQPQHF
>-|TRBJ2-7|TRBV7-9|few
TGTGCCAGCAGCTCCATAGACTACGAGCAGTACTTC
CASSSIDYEQYF
>TRBD1|TRBJ2-3|TRBV23-1|few
TGCGCCAGCAGTCAATCTGGGACAGGGTCACCCCCGAAGTTTGACACAGATACGCAGTATTTT
CASSQSGTGSPPKFDTDTQYF
>-|TRBJ1-1|TRBV5-1|many
TGCGCCAGCAGCTTGTTCAGCAGGGCCGCGGGGAACACTGAAGCTTTCTTT
CASSLFSRAAGNTEAFF
>-|TRBJ1-6|TRBV6-1|many
TGTGCCAGCACTGGAGAGGGGGACGGGGGTAGAGCCCTCCACTTT
CASTGEGDGGRALHF
>-|TRBJ2-1|TRBV9|-
TGTGCCAGCAGCGTAGGATTGGGGGGATTGGGCAATGAGCAGTTCTTC
CASSVGLGGLGNEQFF
>-|TRBJ1-6|TRBV10-3|-
TGTGCCATCAGTGAGTCCAGGACGGGTAATTCACCCCTCCACTTT
CAISESRTGNSPLHF
>TRBD2|TRBJ2-7|TRBV19|-
TGTGCCAGTAGTAGTTCCGGGGGGAGCTCCTACGAGCAGTACTTC
CASSSSGGSSYEQYF
>-|TRBJ2-3|TRBV24-1|few
TGTGCCACCAGTTCTGGTAGGACGCAGTATTTT
CATSSGRTQYF
>TRBD2|TRBJ2-5|TRBV5-1|few
TGCGCCAGCAGCTTGGTTCGCGGGGGACAAGAGACCCAGTACTTC
CASSLVRGGQETQYF
>TRBD2|TRBJ2-7|TRBV5-1|few
TGCGCCAGCAGCTTGGCCGGGGGGGGATTGGCTTCCTACGAGCAGTACTTC
CASSLAGGGLASYEQYF
>-|TRBJ2-2|TRBV10-1|few
TGCGCCAGCAGTGACACGGGGCTAGAGACCGGGGAGCTGTTTTTT
CASSDTGLETGELFF
>-|TRBJ2-7|TRBV23-1|many
TGCGCCAGCAGTCAATCGGGCCGGGCCCCTGGGGAGCAGTACTTC
CASSQSGRAPGEQYF
>-|TRBJ2-1|TRBV12-3/TRBV12-4|-
TGTGCCAGCAGTGGGACCGCCCCTTCCTACAATGAGCAGTTCTTC
CASSGTAPSYNEQFF
>-|TRBJ1-5|TRBV12-3/TRBV12-4|many
TGTGCCAGCAGCTTGGAGGGTGGCAATCAGCCCCAGCATTTT
CASSLEGGNQPQHF
>-|TRBJ1-4|TRBV7-7|-
TGTGCTAGCAGCCCTGGACAGACAACTAATGAAAAACTGTTTTTT
CASSPGQTTNEKLFF
>TRBD2|TRBJ2-3|TRBV4-1|few
TGCGCCAGCAGCCAGTTGTATAGCGGGGCTGGCACAGATACGCAGTATTTT
CASSQLYSGAGTDTQYF
>-|TRBJ1-4|TRBV4-2|few
TGTGCCAGCAGCCAAGATCGGACTTGGGTCGGCGAAAAACTGTTTTTT
CASSQDRTWVGEKLFF
>-|TRBJ1-5|TRBV20-1|-
TGCAGTGCTAGCTTATCAGGTGGGACGAGGCAGCCCCAGCATTTT
CSASLSGGTRQPQHF
>-|TRBJ1-4|TRBV5-1|-
TGCGCCAGCAGCTATGGAGGGAGCGAAAAACTGTTTTTT
CASSYGGSEKLFF
>TRBD1|TRBJ1-1|TRBV7-2|-
TGTGCCAGCAGCTCGCCGGGACAGGGGGCAGTTGCTTTCTTT
CASSSPGQGAVAFF
>TRBD1|TRBJ1-1|TRBV6-5|few
TGTGCCAGCAGTTCCTGGACAGGGGCCATGAACACTGAAGCTTTCTTT
CASSSWTGAMNTEAFF
>TRBD1|TRBJ2-1|TRBV6-5|few
TGTGCCAGCAGCTACAGGGGTTCCAATGAGCAGTTCTTC
CASSYRGSNEQFF